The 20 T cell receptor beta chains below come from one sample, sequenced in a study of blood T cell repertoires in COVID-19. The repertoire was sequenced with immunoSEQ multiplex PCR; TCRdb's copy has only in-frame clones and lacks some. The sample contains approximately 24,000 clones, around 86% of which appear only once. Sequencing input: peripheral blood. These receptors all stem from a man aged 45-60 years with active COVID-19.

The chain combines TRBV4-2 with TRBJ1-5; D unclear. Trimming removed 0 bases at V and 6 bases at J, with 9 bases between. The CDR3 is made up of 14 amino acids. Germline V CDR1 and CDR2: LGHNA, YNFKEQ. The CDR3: CASSQDTGFQPQHF. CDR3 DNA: TGTGCCAGCAGCCAAGATACGGGTTTTCAGCCCCAGCATTTT.

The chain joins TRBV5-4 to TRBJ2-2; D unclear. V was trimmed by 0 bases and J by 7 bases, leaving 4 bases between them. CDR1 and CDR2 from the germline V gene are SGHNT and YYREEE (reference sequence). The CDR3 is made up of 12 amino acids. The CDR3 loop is CASSLGGGELFF. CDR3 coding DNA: TGTGCCAGCAGCTTGGGCGGCGGGGAGCTGTTTTTT.

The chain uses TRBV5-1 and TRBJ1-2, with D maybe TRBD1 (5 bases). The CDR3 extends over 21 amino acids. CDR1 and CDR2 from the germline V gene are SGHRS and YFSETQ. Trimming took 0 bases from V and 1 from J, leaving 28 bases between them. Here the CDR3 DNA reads TGCGCCAGCAGCTTGGAGGGACGGTCGGGGGTCACGGCTGAGGGTAACTATGGCTACACCTTC. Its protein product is CASSLEGRSGVTAEGNYGYTF.

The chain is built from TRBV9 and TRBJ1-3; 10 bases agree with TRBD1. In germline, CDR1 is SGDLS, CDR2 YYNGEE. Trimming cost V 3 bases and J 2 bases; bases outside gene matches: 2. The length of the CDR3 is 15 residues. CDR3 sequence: CASSGGTGAGNTIYF. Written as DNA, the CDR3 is TGTGCCAGCAGCGGAGGGACAGGGGCTGGAAACACCATATATTTT.

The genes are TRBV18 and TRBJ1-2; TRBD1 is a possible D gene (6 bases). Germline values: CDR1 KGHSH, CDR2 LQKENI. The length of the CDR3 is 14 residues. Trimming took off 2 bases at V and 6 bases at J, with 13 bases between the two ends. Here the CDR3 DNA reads TGTGCCAGCTCACCAGTGTCGCAGGGGAATGGCTACACCTTC. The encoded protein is CASSPVSQGNGYTF.

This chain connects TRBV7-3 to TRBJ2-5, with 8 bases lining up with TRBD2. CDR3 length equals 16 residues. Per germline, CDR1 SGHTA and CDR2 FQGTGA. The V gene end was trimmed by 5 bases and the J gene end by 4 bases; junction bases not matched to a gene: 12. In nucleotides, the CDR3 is TGTGCCAGCAGCCCGAACGGACTAGCTCGGGCAGAGACCCAGTACTTC. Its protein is CASSPNGLARAETQYF.

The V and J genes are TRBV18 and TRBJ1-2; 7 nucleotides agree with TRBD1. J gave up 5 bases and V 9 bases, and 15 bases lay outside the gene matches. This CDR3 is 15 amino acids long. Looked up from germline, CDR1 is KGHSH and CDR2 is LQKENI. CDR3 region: CASTIQGPGDYGYTF. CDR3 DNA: TGTGCCAGTACCATACAGGGGCCAGGGGATTATGGCTACACCTTC.

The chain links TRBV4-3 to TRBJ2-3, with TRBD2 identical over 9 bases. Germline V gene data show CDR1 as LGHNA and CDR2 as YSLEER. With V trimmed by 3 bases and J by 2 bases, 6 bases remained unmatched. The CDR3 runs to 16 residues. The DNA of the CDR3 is TGCGCCAGCAGCCAGGGACTAGCAGAAAACACAGATACGCAGTATTTT. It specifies CASSQGLAENTDTQYF.

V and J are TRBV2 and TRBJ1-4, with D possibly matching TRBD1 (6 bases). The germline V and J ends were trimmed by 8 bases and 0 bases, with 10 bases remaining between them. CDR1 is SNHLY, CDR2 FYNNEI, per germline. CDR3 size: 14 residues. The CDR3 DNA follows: TGTGCCAGCTTGTGGACAGCAACTAATGAAAAACTGTTTTTT. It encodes CASLWTATNEKLFF.

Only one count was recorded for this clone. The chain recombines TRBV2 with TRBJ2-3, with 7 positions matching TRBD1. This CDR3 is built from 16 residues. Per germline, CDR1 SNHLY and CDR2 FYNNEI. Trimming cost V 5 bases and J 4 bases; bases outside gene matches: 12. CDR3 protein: CASSSGQNARADTQYF. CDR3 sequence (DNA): TGTGCCAGCAGTTCGGGACAGAATGCACGGGCAGATACGCAGTATTTT.

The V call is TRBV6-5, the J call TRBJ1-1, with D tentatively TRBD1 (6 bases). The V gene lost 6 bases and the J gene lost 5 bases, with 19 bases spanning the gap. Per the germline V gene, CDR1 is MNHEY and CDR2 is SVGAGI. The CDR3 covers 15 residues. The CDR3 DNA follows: TGTGCCAGCAGCGGCCCGGGGACATCTAGAACTGAAGCTTTCTTT. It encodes CASSGPGTSRTEAFF.

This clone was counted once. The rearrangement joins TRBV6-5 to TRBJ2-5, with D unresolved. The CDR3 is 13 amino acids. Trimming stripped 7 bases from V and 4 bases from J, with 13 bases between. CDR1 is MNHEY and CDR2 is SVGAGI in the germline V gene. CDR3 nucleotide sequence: TGTGCCAGCATGGTGGCCATACGAGAGACCCAGTACTTC. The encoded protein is CASMVAIRETQYF.

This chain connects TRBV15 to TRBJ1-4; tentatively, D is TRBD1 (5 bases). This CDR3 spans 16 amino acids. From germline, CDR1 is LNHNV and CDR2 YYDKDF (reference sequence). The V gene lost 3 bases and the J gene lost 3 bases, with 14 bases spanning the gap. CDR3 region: CATSSASQGANEKLFF. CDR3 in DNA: TGTGCCACCAGCAGTGCTAGTCAGGGTGCTAATGAAAAACTGTTTTTT.

CDR3 sequence: CASSLRVAGPTDTQYF. In DNA form, the CDR3 reads TGCGCCAGCAGCTTGAGAGTAGCCGGTCCCACAGATACGCAGTATTTT. This chain links TRBV5-1 with TRBJ2-3; D is undetermined. This CDR3 has 16 amino acids. The germline V and J ends were trimmed by 1 base and 2 bases, with 14 bases remaining between them. Germline CDR1 reads SGHRS; CDR2 reads YFSETQ.

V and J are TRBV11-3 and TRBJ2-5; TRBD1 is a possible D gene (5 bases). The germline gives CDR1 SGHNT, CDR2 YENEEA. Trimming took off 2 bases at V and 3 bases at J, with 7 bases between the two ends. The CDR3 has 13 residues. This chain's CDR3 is CASSLLGEETQYF. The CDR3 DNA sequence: TGTGCCAGCAGCTTATTAGGGGAAGAGACCCAGTACTTC.

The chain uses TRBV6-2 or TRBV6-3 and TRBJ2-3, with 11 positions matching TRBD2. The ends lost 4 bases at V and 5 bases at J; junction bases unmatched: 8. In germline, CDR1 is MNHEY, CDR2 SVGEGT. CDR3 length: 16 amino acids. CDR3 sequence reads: CASSSPLAGGVDTQYF. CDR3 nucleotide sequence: TGTGCCAGCAGTTCACCGCTAGCGGGGGGTGTAGATACGCAGTATTTT.

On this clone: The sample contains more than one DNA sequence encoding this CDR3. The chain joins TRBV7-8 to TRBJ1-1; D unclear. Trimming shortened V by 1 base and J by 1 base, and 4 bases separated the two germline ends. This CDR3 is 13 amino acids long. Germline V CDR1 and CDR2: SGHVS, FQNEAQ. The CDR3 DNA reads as TGTGCCAGCAGCTTAGGACAGAACACTGAAGCTTTCTTT. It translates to CASSLGQNTEAFF.

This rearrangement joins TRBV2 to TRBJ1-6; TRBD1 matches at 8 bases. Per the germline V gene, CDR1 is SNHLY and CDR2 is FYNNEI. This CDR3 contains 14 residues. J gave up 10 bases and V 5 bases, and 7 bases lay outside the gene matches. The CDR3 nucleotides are TGTGCCAGCAGTATCCGGACAGGGCGCTCACCCCTCCACTTT. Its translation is CASSIRTGRSPLHF.

The CDR3 protein is CASSLAGDTQYF. CDR3 sequence (DNA): TGTGCCAGCAGCTTGGCGGGAGATACGCAGTATTTT. V is TRBV5-6 and J is TRBJ2-3; D is undetermined. Germline lookup yields CDR1 SGHDT and CDR2 YYEEEE. Trimming took 0 bases from V and 5 from J, leaving 4 bases between them. CDR3 length equals 12 residues. Full variable domain (remainder filled in from reference TRBV5-6 and TRBJ2-3): DAGVTQSPTHLIKTRGQQVTLRCSPKSGHDTVSWYQQALGQGPQFIFQYYEEEERQRGNFPDRFSGHQFPNYSSELNVNALLLGDSALYLCASSLAGDTQYFGPGTRLTVL.

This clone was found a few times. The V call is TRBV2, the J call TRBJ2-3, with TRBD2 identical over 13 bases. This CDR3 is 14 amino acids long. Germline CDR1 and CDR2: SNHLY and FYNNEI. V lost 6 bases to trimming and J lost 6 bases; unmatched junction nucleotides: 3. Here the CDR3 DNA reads TGTGCCAGCAGCGGACTAGCGGGAGCCGATACGCAGTATTTT. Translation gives CASSGLAGADTQYF.